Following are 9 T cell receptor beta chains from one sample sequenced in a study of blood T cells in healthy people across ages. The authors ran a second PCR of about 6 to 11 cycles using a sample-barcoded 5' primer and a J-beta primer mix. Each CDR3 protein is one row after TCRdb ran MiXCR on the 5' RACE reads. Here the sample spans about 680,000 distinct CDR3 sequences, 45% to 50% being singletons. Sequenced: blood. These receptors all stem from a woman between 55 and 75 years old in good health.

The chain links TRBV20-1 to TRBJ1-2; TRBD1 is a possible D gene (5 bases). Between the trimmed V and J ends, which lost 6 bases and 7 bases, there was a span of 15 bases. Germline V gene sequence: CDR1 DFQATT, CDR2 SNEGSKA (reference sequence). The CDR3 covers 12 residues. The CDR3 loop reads CSAGTGNSGYTF. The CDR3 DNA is TGCAGTGCCGGGACGGGAAATTCTGGCTACACCTTC.

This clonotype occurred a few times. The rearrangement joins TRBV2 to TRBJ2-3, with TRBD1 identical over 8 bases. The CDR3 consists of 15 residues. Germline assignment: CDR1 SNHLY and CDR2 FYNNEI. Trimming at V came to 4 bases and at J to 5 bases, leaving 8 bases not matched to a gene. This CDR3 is CASSAQGAHQDTQYF. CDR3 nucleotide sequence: TGTGCCAGCAGTGCCCAGGGGGCACATCAAGATACGCAGTATTTT.

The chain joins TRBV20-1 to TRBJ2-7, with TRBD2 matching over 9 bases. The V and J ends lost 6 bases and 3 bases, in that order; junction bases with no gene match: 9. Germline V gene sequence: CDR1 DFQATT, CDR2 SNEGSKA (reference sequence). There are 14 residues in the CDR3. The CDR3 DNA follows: TGCAGTGCCGCCGGGCGTAGCGGGAGCTACGAGCAGTACTTC. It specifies CSAAGRSGSYEQYF.

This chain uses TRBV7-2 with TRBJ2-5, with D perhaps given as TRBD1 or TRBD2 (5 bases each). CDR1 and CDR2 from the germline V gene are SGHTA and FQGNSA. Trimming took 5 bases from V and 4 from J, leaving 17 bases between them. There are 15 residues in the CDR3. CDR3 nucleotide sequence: TGTGCCAGCAGCAAAGAGGGCAGGGCCGGAGAGACCCAGTACTTC. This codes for CASSKEGRAGETQYF.

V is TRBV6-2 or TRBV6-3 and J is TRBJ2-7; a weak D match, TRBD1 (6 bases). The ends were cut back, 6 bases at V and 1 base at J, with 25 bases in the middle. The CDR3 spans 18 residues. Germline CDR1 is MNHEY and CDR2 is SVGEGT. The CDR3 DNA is TGTGCCAGCAGCCCCCCCTTATCGGACAGCTGGACTTCCTACGAGCAGTACTTC. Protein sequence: CASSPPLSDSWTSYEQYF.

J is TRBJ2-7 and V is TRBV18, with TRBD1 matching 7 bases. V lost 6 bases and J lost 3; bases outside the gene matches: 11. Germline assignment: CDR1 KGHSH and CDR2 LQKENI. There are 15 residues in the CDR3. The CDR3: CASSLGQESYYEQYF. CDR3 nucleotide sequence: TGTGCCAGCTCCCTTGGACAGGAAAGTTACTACGAGCAGTACTTC. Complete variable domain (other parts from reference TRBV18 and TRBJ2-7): NAGVMQNPRHLVRRRGQEARLRCSPMKGHSHVYWYRQLPEEGLKFMVYLQKENIIDESGMPKERFSAEFPKEGPSILRIQQVVRGDSAAYFCASSLGQESYYEQYFGPGTRLTVT.

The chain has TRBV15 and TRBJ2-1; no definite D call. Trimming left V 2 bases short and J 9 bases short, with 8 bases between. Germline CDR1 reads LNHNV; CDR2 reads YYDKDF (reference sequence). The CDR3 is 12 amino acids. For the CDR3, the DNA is TGTGCCACCAGCAGACGAGCAGGTGAGCAGTTCTTC. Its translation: CATSRRAGEQFF.

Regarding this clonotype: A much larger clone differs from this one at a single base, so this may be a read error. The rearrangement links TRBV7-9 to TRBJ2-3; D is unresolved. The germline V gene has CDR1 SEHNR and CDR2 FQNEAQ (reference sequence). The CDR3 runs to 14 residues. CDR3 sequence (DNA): TGTGCCAGCAGCGTAGCCCCACTCTCAGATACGCAGTATTTT. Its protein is CASSVAPLSDTQYF.

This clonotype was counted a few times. CDR3 loop: CSVAIPYEQYF. The CDR3 DNA follows: TGCAGCGTTGCTATCCCCTACGAGCAGTACTTC. The chain combines TRBV29-1 with TRBJ2-7; D gene uncertain. The V end was cut by 4 bases, the J end by 2 bases, with 6 bases between. This CDR3 has 11 residues. Germline V gives CDR1 SQVTM, CDR2 ANQGSEA.